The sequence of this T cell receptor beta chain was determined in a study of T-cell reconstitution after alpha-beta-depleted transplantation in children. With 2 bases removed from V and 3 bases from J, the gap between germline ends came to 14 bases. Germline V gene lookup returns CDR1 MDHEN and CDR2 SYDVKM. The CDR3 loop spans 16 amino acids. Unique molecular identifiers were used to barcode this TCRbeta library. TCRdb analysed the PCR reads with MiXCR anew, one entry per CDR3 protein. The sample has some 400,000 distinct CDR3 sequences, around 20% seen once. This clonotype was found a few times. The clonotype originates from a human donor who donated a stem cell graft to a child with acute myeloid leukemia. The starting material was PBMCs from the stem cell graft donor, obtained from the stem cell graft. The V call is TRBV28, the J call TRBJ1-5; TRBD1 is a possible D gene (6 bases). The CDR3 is CASSLVGGAPNQPQHF. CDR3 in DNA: TGTGCCAGCAGTTTAGTTGGGGGCGCACCCAATCAGCCCCAGCATTTT.